Below, 16 T cell receptor beta chains from the same sample are listed, as sequenced in a study of T cell responses to AZD1222 COVID-19 vaccine. Using immunoSEQ multiplex PCR, the repertoire was profiled, and TCRdb retains in-frame clones only, with some absent. The data contain over 100,000 clones, about 90% of them singletons. The material was peripheral blood, obtained 28 days after the second AZD1222 dose. The receptors here all came from an adult who received the AZD1222 COVID-19 vaccine.

The chain recombines TRBV7-2 with TRBJ1-2; 7 bases are a match to TRBD1. J was trimmed by 4 bases and V by 5 bases; bases with no gene match: 10. From germline, CDR1 is SGHTA and CDR2 FQGNSA. CDR3 size: 15 residues. The CDR3: CASSQGTALGYGYTF. CDR3 DNA sequence: TGTGCCAGCAGCCAGGGGACAGCGCTAGGCTATGGCTACACCTTC.

This clone was seen a handful of times. The chain joins TRBV7-2 to TRBJ1-6; D call uncertain. In germline, CDR1 is SGHTA, CDR2 FQGNSA. The CDR3 is 12 amino acids. V lost 1 base, J lost 9 bases, and 4 bases lay in between. Here the CDR3 reads CASSLVGSPLHF. DNA of the CDR3: TGTGCCAGCAGCTTAGTGGGTTCACCCCTCCACTTT.

This chain uses TRBV29-1 with TRBJ2-1; D possibly matches TRBD1 or TRBD2 (5 bases each). V dropped 4 bases and J dropped 6 bases, with 16 bases sitting between them. The CDR3 totals 14 residues. Germline V lookup: CDR1 SQVTM, CDR2 ANQGSEA. The CDR3 nucleotides are TGCAGCGTTGTGGTCGGGGCAGGCGCCAATGAGCAGTTCTTC. Residues: CSVVVGAGANEQFF.

This clone was recorded once. V and J are TRBV9 and TRBJ1-5; 8 nucleotides agree with TRBD1. Germline assignment: CDR1 SGDLS and CDR2 YYNGEE. CDR3 length: 15 residues. With 3 bases clipped from V and 2 bases from J, the junction kept 4 bases outside the gene matches. The CDR3 reads CASSGPGQGNQPQHF. In nucleotides, the CDR3 is TGTGCCAGCAGCGGTCCGGGACAGGGCAATCAGCCCCAGCATTTT.

This chain joins TRBV10-3 and TRBJ1-2; the match to TRBD1 covers 8 bases. Germline-derived CDR1 and CDR2 are ENHRY and SYGVKD. The CDR3 runs to 13 residues. Germline trimming cut 6 bases from V and 6 bases from J; bases unmatched to any gene: 6. The CDR3 here is CAIRDRVTDGYTF. The CDR3 coding sequence is TGTGCCATCAGGGACAGGGTAACGGATGGCTACACCTTC.

This sequence joins TRBV6-5 and TRBJ2-1, with 7 nucleotides matching TRBD1. V lost 6 bases to trimming and J lost 5 bases; unmatched junction nucleotides: 7. The CDR3 runs 14 residues. Germline CDR1 MNHEY, CDR2 SVGAGI. CDR3 loop: CASSPDRVNNEQFF. DNA of the CDR3: TGTGCCAGCAGCCCCGACAGGGTCAACAATGAGCAGTTCTTC.

This chain links TRBV7-2 with TRBJ1-6, with a possible D match to TRBD1 (5 bases). The CDR3 totals 13 residues. V lost 1 base and J 9 bases, leaving 7 bases between the germline ends. CDR1 SGHTA and CDR2 FQGNSA come from the germline V gene. DNA for the CDR3: TGTGCCAGCAGCTTAGGCAGGGCTTCACCCCTCCACTTT. This codes for CASSLGRASPLHF.

This chain joins TRBV5-1 and TRBJ1-2, with a possible D match to TRBD1 (5 bases). The V end was cut by 3 bases, the J end by 3 bases, with 15 bases between. Per germline, CDR1 SGHRS and CDR2 YFSETQ. The CDR3 is 15 residues long. The CDR3 region is CASSSRAGLDYGYTF. Here the CDR3 DNA reads TGCGCCAGCAGCTCCAGGGCCGGCCTGGACTATGGCTACACCTTC. Using reference TRBV5-1 and TRBJ1-2 for the parts outside the CDR3, the full variable domain is KAGVTQTPRYLIKTRGQQVTLSCSPISGHRSVSWYQQTPGQGLQFLFEYFSETQRNKGNFPGRFSGRQFSNSRSEMNVSTLELGDSALYLCASSSRAGLDYGYTFGSGTRLTVV.

The chain employs TRBV2 and TRBJ2-3; 8 bases are a match to TRBD2. J gave up 8 bases and V 1 base, and 2 bases lay outside the gene matches. This CDR3 spans 13 amino acids. Germline loops: CDR1 SNHLY, CDR2 FYNNEI. This CDR3 reads CASSEGGGSTQYF. Written as DNA, the CDR3 is TGTGCCAGCAGTGAAGGCGGGGGGAGTACGCAGTATTTT.

Only one count was recorded for this clone. V usage is TRBV12-3 or TRBV12-4 and J usage is TRBJ1-5; D unresolved. Trimming stripped 8 bases from V and 9 bases from J, with 17 bases between. The CDR3 contains 13 residues. The CDR3 DNA reads as TGTGCCAGCGGCCGGGCTGAGGGAGGGCCCCAGCATTTT. It is translated as CASGRAEGGPQHF.

V gene TRBV5-1 combines with J gene TRBJ1-1; D is uncertain. Trimming stripped 0 bases from V and 0 bases from J, with 12 bases between. Germline V gene data show CDR1 as SGHRS and CDR2 as YFSETQ. CDR3 size: 16 residues. The CDR3 sequence is CASSLAGGQMNTEAFF. In DNA, the CDR3 is TGCGCCAGCAGCTTGGCGGGAGGGCAGATGAACACTGAAGCTTTCTTT.

The chain is built from TRBV12-5 and TRBJ2-2, with 7 bases matching TRBD1. Losses at the gene ends were 1 base for V and 3 bases for J; bases not matched to a gene: 2. The CDR3 covers 15 residues. CDR1 and CDR2 (germline): LGHNT, FRNRAP. The CDR3 DNA reads as TGTGCTAGTGGTTTGGGGACAGGCTACACCGGGGAGCTGTTTTTT. Residues: CASGLGTGYTGELFF.

The V gene is TRBV3-1 (or the pseudogene TRBV3-2), the J gene TRBJ2-7; TRBD1 aligns across 7 bases. CDR3 length: 15 residues. V gave up 4 bases and J gave up 1 base; unmatched junction bases: 7. Looked up from germline, CDR1 is LGHDT and CDR2 is YNNKEL (reference sequence). CDR3 residues: CASSRGTVLSYEQYF. The CDR3, as DNA: TGTGCCAGCAGCCGAGGGACAGTTCTTTCCTACGAGCAGTACTTC.

The J gene is TRBJ1-3, the V gene TRBV5-1; D is unclear. Germline assignment: CDR1 SGHRS and CDR2 YFSETQ. The CDR3 has 16 residues. The V end was cut by 0 bases, the J end by 4 bases, with 14 bases between. CDR3 in DNA: TGCGCCAGCAGCTTGGGGGAAGGGTCTCGAGGAAACACCATATATTTT. Translating gives CASSLGEGSRGNTIYF.

The CDR3 protein is CASSLVGQNYGYTF. DNA for the CDR3: TGTGCCAGCAGCTTAGTGGGGCAGAACTATGGCTACACCTTC. This sequence joins TRBV7-2 and TRBJ1-2; weak D call: TRBD1 (5 bases). Germline loops: CDR1 SGHTA, CDR2 FQGNSA. V lost 1 base to trimming and J lost 2 bases, with 8 bases between them. This CDR3 region has 14 residues.

The chain combines TRBV27 with TRBJ2-2; TRBD1 or TRBD2 may be the D gene (6 bases each). Between the trimmed V and J ends, which lost 5 bases and 5 bases, there was a span of 15 bases. CDR1 is MNHEY, CDR2 SMNVEV, per germline (reference sequence). The CDR3 sequence is 15 residues long. In nucleotides, the CDR3 is TGTGCCAGCAGTCCCTACAAAGGGGGGACCGGGGAGCTGTTTTTT. It is translated as CASSPYKGGTGELFF.